These 28 T cell receptor beta chains were all obtained from the same sample, sequenced in a study of cytomegalovirus exposure and HLA in healthy donors. Amplification used 60 Vbeta primers and 13 Jbeta primers. The table came from immunoSEQ multiplex PCR; TCRdb's copy has only in-frame clones and leaves some out. The sample contains 200,000 or so clones, approximately 88% of which appear only once. Sequencing input: PBMCs. These receptors originate from a boy younger than 10 in good health and CMV-seronegative.

The V gene is TRBV9, the J gene TRBJ2-1; perhaps TRBD2 as D (6 bases). The length of the CDR3 is 16 residues. The germline gives CDR1 SGDLS, CDR2 YYNGEE. Trimming removed 2 bases from V and 6 bases from J, with 18 bases in between. The CDR3 here is CASSVGSGVVGNEQFF. The CDR3 DNA follows: TGTGCCAGCAGCGTTGGTTCGGGGGTGGTCGGCAATGAGCAGTTCTTC.

The V and J genes are TRBV25-1 and TRBJ1-2; tentatively, D is TRBD1 (5 bases). Trimming removed 1 base from V and 8 bases from J, with 20 bases in between. The CDR3 is 16 amino acids. In germline, CDR1 is MGHDK, CDR2 SYGVNS. For the CDR3, the DNA is TGTGCCAGCAGTGAATTTGGTCTTGGGGGGAGGTCCGGCTACACCTTC. This translates into CASSEFGLGGRSGYTF.

This clone was seen more than once but under ten times. The chain links TRBV5-1 to TRBJ2-1; perhaps TRBD2 as D (5 bases). Germline CDR1 reads SGHRS; CDR2 reads YFSETQ. This CDR3 region has 14 residues. V was pared by 4 bases and J by 3 bases, with 11 bases between. The CDR3 DNA is TGCGCCAGCAGCCCCGGAGACTACTACAATGAGCAGTTCTTC. Its protein product is CASSPGDYYNEQFF.

This clone was detected once. V gene TRBV2 combines with J gene TRBJ2-3; 9 nucleotides align to TRBD1. V was clipped by 9 bases and J by 5 bases; unmatched bases: 6. Germline-derived CDR1 and CDR2 are SNHLY and FYNNEI. This CDR3 has 13 amino acids. Here the CDR3 reads CARGQGEGDTQYF. The CDR3 DNA reads as TGTGCCAGGGGACAGGGAGAGGGAGATACGCAGTATTTT.

This CDR3 is CASSLGTSGDEETQYF. The CDR3 DNA follows: TGTGCCAGCAGCTTGGGGACTAGCGGGGATGAGGAGACCCAGTACTTC. This chain joins TRBV11-2 and TRBJ2-5, with TRBD2 matching 13 bases. V was pared by 3 bases and J by 5 bases, with 6 bases of the junction left unmatched. Germline V CDR1 and CDR2: SGHAT, FQNNGV. The CDR3 covers 16 residues.

The chain is built from TRBV7-8 and TRBJ2-2; TRBD1 matches 9 bases. Germline V CDR1 and CDR2: SGHVS, FQNEAQ. The length of the CDR3 is 16 residues. The junction had 10 bases not matched to a gene; V was cut back by 5 bases and J by 6 bases. The CDR3 sequence: CASSVGQGGLAGELFF. DNA for the CDR3: TGTGCCAGCAGCGTGGGACAGGGCGGTTTGGCCGGGGAGCTGTTTTTT.

This clone has only a few counts. The J gene is TRBJ2-5, the V gene TRBV7-2; 11 nucleotides agree with TRBD2. Trimming removed 5 bases from V and 5 bases from J; junction bases left unmatched: 4. Per the germline V gene, CDR1 is SGHTA and CDR2 is FQGNSA. The CDR3 contains 14 residues. CDR3 amino acids: CASSERTSGETQYF. The CDR3 DNA is TGTGCCAGCAGCGAAAGGACTAGCGGGGAGACCCAGTACTTC. Variable domain in full (rest from reference TRBV7-2 and TRBJ2-5): GAGVSQSPSNKVTEKGKDVELRCDPISGHTALYWYRQSLGQGLEFLIYFQGNSAPDKSGLPSDRFSAERTGGSVSTLTIQRTQQEDSAVYLCASSERTSGETQYFGPGTRLLVL.

This rearrangement joins TRBV2 to TRBJ2-7; the D is unclear. The CDR3 covers 13 residues. CDR1 SNHLY and CDR2 FYNNEI come from the germline V gene. The V end lost 0 bases, the J end lost 7 bases, and 10 bases lay between the germline ends. CDR3 bases: TGTGCCAGCAGTGAAGCGCAGTCGTGGGAGCAGTACTTC. It is translated as CASSEAQSWEQYF.

This chain uses TRBV18 with TRBJ2-2; 8 bases fit TRBD1. The CDR3 covers 16 residues. The ends lost 2 bases at V and 1 base at J; junction bases unmatched: 3. From germline, CDR1 is KGHSH and CDR2 LQKENI. CDR3 nucleotide sequence: TGTGCCAGCTCACCAAGTGGACAGGGGAACACCGGGGAGCTGTTTTTT. Protein product: CASSPSGQGNTGELFF.

V is TRBV10-3 and J is TRBJ2-6, with D perhaps TRBD2 (6 bases). Germline assignment: CDR1 ENHRY and CDR2 SYGVKD. V shed 11 bases and J shed 0 bases, with 11 bases lying between them. This CDR3 comprises 14 residues. CDR3 sequence (DNA): TGTGCCTCGGAGGGCCTCTCTGGGGCCAACGTCCTGACTTTC. Translating gives CASEGLSGANVLTF.

The V gene is TRBV12-5, the J gene TRBJ2-7; D is unresolved. The CDR3 is made up of 14 amino acids. Trimming stripped 7 bases from V and 0 bases from J, with 13 bases between. Germline CDR1 LGHNT, CDR2 FRNRAP. The CDR3 is CASAPDRSSYEQYF. The CDR3 nucleotides read TGTGCTAGTGCCCCCGATCGGAGCTCCTACGAGCAGTACTTC.

The chain uses TRBV10-2 and TRBJ2-3, with 9 bases fitting TRBD2. With 0 bases clipped from V and 1 base from J, the junction kept 5 bases outside the gene matches. The CDR3 contains 17 residues. Germline V gene data show CDR1 as WSHSY and CDR2 as SAAADI. The CDR3 loop reads CASSESIIAGGTDTQYF. For the CDR3, the DNA is TGCGCCAGCAGTGAGTCGATAATAGCGGGAGGCACAGATACGCAGTATTTT.

The rearrangement joins TRBV5-4 to TRBJ2-2; 11 bases agree with TRBD2. Germline values: CDR1 SGHNT, CDR2 YYREEE (reference sequence). After removal of 4 bases from V and 9 bases from J, the junction contained 5 bases not matched to a gene. The CDR3 is 14 amino acids. The CDR3 spells CASSLGLAERELFF. In DNA, the CDR3 is TGTGCCAGCAGCCTGGGACTAGCGGAGAGGGAGCTGTTTTTT.

This sequence joins TRBV6-4 and TRBJ1-2; a weak D match, TRBD1 (5 bases). Trimming took 6 bases from V and 8 from J, leaving 16 bases between them. Germline V gene sequence: CDR1 MRHNA, CDR2 SNTAGT. This CDR3 has 13 residues. The DNA of the CDR3 is TGTGCCAGCAGACGTCTAGGGGAGGGAGGCTACACCTTC. Encoded protein: CASRRLGEGGYTF.

Notes on this clone: A junction end diverges from the germline sequence, so it may reflect a read error. V is TRBV7-9 and J is TRBJ1-1; TRBD1 might be the D (6 bases). Germline values: CDR1 SEHNR, CDR2 FQNEAQ (reference sequence). The CDR3 contains 14 residues. The CDR3 nucleotides are TGTTCCAGCAGCTTAGCAGGGGCGGACACTGAAGCTTTCTTT. Amino acid sequence: CSSSLAGADTEAFF.

Only one count was recorded for this clone. This chain joins TRBV27 and TRBJ1-1; 10 bases map to TRBD1. Germline CDR1 is MNHEY and CDR2 is SMNVEV (reference sequence). V lost 6 bases and J lost 5; bases outside the gene matches: 15. The CDR3 covers 17 residues. The CDR3 DNA follows: TGTGCCAGCAGGGGTGTTACGACAGGGGGCTCTAGGACTGAAGCTTTCTTT. Protein sequence: CASRGVTTGGSRTEAFF.

As concerns this clone: Other DNA sequences within the sample encode an identical CDR3. The V call is TRBV27, the J call TRBJ2-7; 7 bases agree with TRBD2. V was pared by 0 bases and J by 3 bases, with 2 bases of the junction left unmatched. Germline V gives CDR1 MNHEY, CDR2 SMNVEV (reference sequence). The CDR3 totals 14 residues. CDR3 sequence: CASSLSGGVYEQYF. CDR3 coding DNA: TGTGCCAGCAGTTTATCGGGAGGGGTCTACGAGCAGTACTTC.

The gene calls are TRBV5-1 and TRBJ2-3; D remains ambiguous. Trimming removed 7 bases from V and 6 bases from J, with 12 bases in between. Per germline, CDR1 SGHRS and CDR2 YFSETQ. This CDR3 contains 12 residues. The CDR3 region is CASHKTGDTQYF. The CDR3 nucleotides are TGCGCCAGCCATAAGACTGGGGATACGCAGTATTTT.

The count of this clone is one. The chain links TRBV5-5 to TRBJ1-2; D perhaps matches TRBD1 (6 bases). The CDR3 length is 16 residues. Trimming shortened V by 3 bases and J by 0 bases, and 15 bases separated the two germline ends. Germline V lookup: CDR1 SGHKS, CDR2 YYEKEE (reference sequence). The CDR3 loop reads CASSSIQGSANYGYTF. The CDR3 nucleotides are TGTGCCAGCAGCTCAATACAGGGAAGCGCTAACTATGGCTACACCTTC. Filled out from reference TRBV5-5 and TRBJ1-2, the complete variable domain reads DAGVTQSPTHLIKTRGQQVTLRCSPISGHKSVSWYQQVLGQGPQFIFQYYEKEERGRGNFPDRFSARQFPNYSSELNVNALLLGDSALYLCASSSIQGSANYGYTFGSGTRLTVV.

The chain combines TRBV20-1 with TRBJ2-5; D is uncertain. The end of the DNA is better explained by TRBJ2-7, so the J call may be wrong. The CDR3 runs to 11 residues. Germline V CDR1 and CDR2: DFQATT, SNEGSKA (reference sequence). In DNA, the CDR3 is TGCAGTGCTAGGATTCCCTACGAGCAGTACTTC. Translating it yields CSARIPYEQYF.

This clone was seen just once. This sequence joins TRBV2 and TRBJ2-2, with D tentatively TRBD2 (6 bases). Germline loops: CDR1 SNHLY, CDR2 FYNNEI. V lost 3 bases, J lost 4 bases, and 15 bases lay in between. The CDR3 spans 16 residues. The CDR3 DNA reads as TGTGCCAGCAGTGATGGAGGGGACCGGACCACCGGGGAGCTGTTTTTT. Protein product: CASSDGGDRTTGELFF.

The V call is TRBV6-5, the J call TRBJ2-3; D may be TRBD1 (6 bases). Looked up from germline, CDR1 is MNHEY and CDR2 is SVGAGI. The CDR3 is 15 amino acids. V dropped 6 bases and J dropped 0 bases, with 13 bases sitting between them. In DNA, the CDR3 is TGTGCCAGCAGACCACAGGGAAAGAGCACAGATACGCAGTATTTT. It yields the protein CASRPQGKSTDTQYF.

V is TRBV7-9 and J is TRBJ2-3; TRBD1 aligns across 10 bases. Germline V gene lookup returns CDR1 SEHNR and CDR2 FQNEAQ (reference sequence). V lost 4 bases and J lost 0; bases outside the gene matches: 4. This CDR3 has 16 residues. CDR3 nucleotides: TGTGCCAGCAGCTCTGACAGGGGGCAAAGCACAGATACGCAGTATTTT. It codes for CASSSDRGQSTDTQYF.

This clone was detected a few times. The chain combines TRBV30 with TRBJ2-2; D gene ambiguous. Germline assignment: CDR1 GTSNPN and CDR2 SVGIG (reference sequence). V dropped 3 bases and J dropped 7 bases, with 12 bases sitting between them. CDR3 length: 13 residues. CDR3 DNA: TGTGCCTGGAGCGACAACCGGTACGGGGAGCTGTTTTTT. Translated: CAWSDNRYGELFF.

This clone was observed a few times. The chain uses TRBV30 and TRBJ1-1; 7 positions agree with TRBD1. CDR1 and CDR2 (germline): GTSNPN, SVGIG (reference sequence). The length of the CDR3 is 14 residues. With V trimmed by 2 bases and J by 0 bases, 3 bases remained unmatched. This chain's CDR3 is CAWSIDRVNTEAFF. The CDR3 DNA is TGTGCCTGGAGTATAGACAGGGTGAACACTGAAGCTTTCTTT. Full variable domain (missing parts from reference TRBV30 and TRBJ1-1): SQTIHQWPATLVQPVGSPLSLECTVEGTSNPNLYWYRQAAGRGLQLLFYSVGIGQISSEVPQNLSASRPQDRQFILSSKKLLLSDSGFYLCAWSIDRVNTEAFFGQGTRLTVV.

A single count supports this clone. This chain joins TRBV5-4 and TRBJ1-1; D possibly corresponds to TRBD1 (6 bases). Trimming shortened V by 5 bases and J by 1 base, and 18 bases separated the two germline ends. The CDR3 has 16 amino acids. CDR1 is SGHNT and CDR2 is YYREEE in the germline V gene (reference sequence). The CDR3 reads CASSPKPDSRNTEAFF. The CDR3 region has the DNA TGTGCCAGCAGTCCCAAGCCGGACAGTCGGAACACTGAAGCTTTCTTT.

This clone was picked up one time. The J gene is TRBJ1-1, the V gene TRBV30; 11 nucleotides agree with TRBD1. This CDR3 has 16 residues. Per germline, CDR1 GTSNPN and CDR2 SVGIG (reference sequence). Unmatched junction bases numbered 15, after V lost 8 bases and J lost 4 bases. CDR3 sequence reads: CALVSGTGGYGTEAFF. CDR3 coding DNA: TGTGCCCTCGTCTCCGGGACAGGGGGTTATGGCACTGAAGCTTTCTTT. The variable domain in full, completed from reference TRBV30 and TRBJ1-1, reads SQTIHQWPATLVQPVGSPLSLECTVEGTSNPNLYWYRQAAGRGLQLLFYSVGIGQISSEVPQNLSASRPQDRQFILSSKKLLLSDSGFYLCALVSGTGGYGTEAFFGQGTRLTVV.

This clone has a single count. The rearrangement links TRBV5-6 to TRBJ2-1; 14 bases agree with TRBD2. The germline V gene encodes CDR1 SGHDT and CDR2 YYEEEE. The CDR3 has 18 residues. The trim removed 3 bases at V and 9 bases at J, leaving 14 bases unmatched. The CDR3: CASSSAGLAGVFLVEQFF. The DNA for the CDR3 is TGTGCCAGCAGCTCGGCGGGACTAGCGGGAGTATTTTTGGTTGAGCAGTTCTTC.